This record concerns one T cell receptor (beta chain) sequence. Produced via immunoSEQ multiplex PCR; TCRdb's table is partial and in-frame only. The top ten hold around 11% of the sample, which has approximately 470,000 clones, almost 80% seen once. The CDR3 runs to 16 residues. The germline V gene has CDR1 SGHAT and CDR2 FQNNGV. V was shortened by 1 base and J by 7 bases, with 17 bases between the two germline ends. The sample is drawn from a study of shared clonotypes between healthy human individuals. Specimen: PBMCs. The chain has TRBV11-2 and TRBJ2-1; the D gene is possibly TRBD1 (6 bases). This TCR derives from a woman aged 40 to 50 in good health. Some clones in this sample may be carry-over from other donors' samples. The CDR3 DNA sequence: TGTGCCAGCAGCTTAGTAACCGGGACACTTGCTAATGAGCAGTTCTTC. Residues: CASSLVTGTLANEQFF. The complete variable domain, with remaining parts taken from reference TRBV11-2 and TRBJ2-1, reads EAGVAQSPRYKIIEKRQSVAFWCNPISGHATLYWYQQILGQGPKLLIQFQNNGVVDDSQLPKDRFSAERLKGVDSTLKIQPAKLEDSAVYLCASSLVTGTLANEQFFGPGTRLTVL.